The rows below give T cell receptor beta chains drawn from one sample of a study of blood T cell repertoires in COVID-19. The data were produced by immunoSEQ multiplex PCR, yet TCRdb's version contains in-frame clones alone and is incomplete. The sample contains about 280,000 clones, around 88% of which appear only once. Source material: PBMCs or T cells enriched from blood (not recorded which). These TCRs come from a woman in her thirties or forties who had recovered from COVID-19. CDR3s include the opening cysteine and the closing phenylalanine or tryptophan. D genes are given only for firm matches. Not every row has a clone size; where given, it reads once, few, many or a size class.

V gene: TRBV6-2/TRBV6-3
clone size: -
D gene: -
J gene: TRBJ2-7
CDR3 DNA: TGTGCCAGCAGCGAACTCCGCCAGGGAAGTCCCTACGAGCAGTACTTC
CDR3 protein: CASSELRQGSPYEQYF

V gene: TRBV12-3/TRBV12-4
clone size: -
D gene: TRBD2
J gene: TRBJ2-2
CDR3 DNA: TGTGCCAGCAGGCTAGCGGGAGCCGGGGAGCTGTTTTTT
CDR3 protein: CASRLAGAGELFF

V gene: TRBV21-1
clone size: -
D gene: -
J gene: TRBJ2-1
CDR3 DNA: TGTGCCAGCAGCAAAGAAGGCGGGAGGGCCACCTACAATGAGCAGTTCTTC
CDR3 protein: CASSKEGGRATYNEQFF

V gene: TRBV2
clone size: -
D gene: TRBD1
J gene: TRBJ2-5
CDR3 DNA: TGTGCCAGCAGTGCGATACAGGGGTCCCAAGAGACCCAGTACTTC
CDR3 protein: CASSAIQGSQETQYF

V gene: TRBV28
clone size: few
D gene: -
J gene: TRBJ1-2
CDR3 DNA: TGTGCCACCCGACAGCCCTATGGCTACACCTTC
CDR3 protein: CATRQPYGYTF

V gene: TRBV28
clone size: -
D gene: TRBD1
J gene: TRBJ1-4
CDR3 DNA: TGTGCCAGCAGAACAGGGGGTAGTGAAAAACTGTTTTTT
CDR3 protein: CASRTGGSEKLFF

V gene: TRBV28
clone size: -
D gene: TRBD2
J gene: TRBJ2-1
CDR3 DNA: TGTGCCAGCAGCCGTAGCGGGAGAGGGAACAATGAGCAGTTCTTC
CDR3 protein: CASSRSGRGNNEQFF

V gene: TRBV5-1
clone size: -
D gene: TRBD2
J gene: TRBJ2-5
CDR3 DNA: TGCGCCAGCACAAGGAGCGGCGGGGGTCGGCAAGAGACCCAGTACTTC
CDR3 protein: CASTRSGGGRQETQYF

V gene: TRBV5-1
clone size: -
D gene: -
J gene: TRBJ2-3
CDR3 DNA: TGCGCCAGCAGCTTCGGTTGGTCGACACACACAGATACGCAGTATTTT
CDR3 protein: CASSFGWSTHTDTQYF

V gene: TRBV7-9
clone size: -
D gene: -
J gene: TRBJ2-5
CDR3 DNA: TGTGCCAGCAGCCCCAGACTTTCCCGGATCGAGACCCAGTACTTC
CDR3 protein: CASSPRLSRIETQYF

V gene: TRBV5-1
clone size: -
D gene: TRBD1
J gene: TRBJ2-2
CDR3 DNA: TGCGCCAGCAGCCAAAGAGACAGGGGAACCGGGGAGCTGTTTTTT
CDR3 protein: CASSQRDRGTGELFF

V gene: TRBV28
clone size: -
D gene: TRBD2
J gene: TRBJ2-2
CDR3 DNA: TGTGCCAGCAGTTTGGCTAGCGGGAAAGCTTCCACCGGGGAGCTGTTTTTT
CDR3 protein: CASSLASGKASTGELFF

V gene: TRBV19
clone size: -
D gene: TRBD1
J gene: TRBJ1-4
CDR3 DNA: TGTGCCAGTAGTGTACCCACCGGGACAGGAGATGAAAAACTGTTTTTT
CDR3 protein: CASSVPTGTGDEKLFF

V gene: TRBV6-4
clone size: -
D gene: TRBD2
J gene: TRBJ2-1
CDR3 DNA: TGTGCCAGCGGGACTAGCGGGAGCGCGCGCTATGAGCAGTTCTTC
CDR3 protein: CASGTSGSARYEQFF

V gene: TRBV18
clone size: -
D gene: -
J gene: TRBJ1-5
CDR3 DNA: TGTGCCAGCTCACCACAATCGGGCAATCAGCCCCAGCATTTT
CDR3 protein: CASSPQSGNQPQHF

V gene: TRBV29-1
clone size: -
D gene: TRBD2
J gene: TRBJ2-3
CDR3 DNA: TGCAGCGTTTGGACTAGCGGGAGCGCAGATACGCAGTATTTT
CDR3 protein: CSVWTSGSADTQYF